This T cell receptor (beta chain) was profiled in a study of CD8 T cells in Susac syndrome. Random hexamers were used to reverse transcribe an amount of about 0.45 to 1 ug RNA. TCRdb passed the immunoSEQ multiplex PCR reads through MiXCR, listing each CDR3 protein once. The sample includes approximately 230,000 distinct CDR3 sequences, over 85% of them seen just once. There are 13 residues in the CDR3. V was trimmed by 7 bases and J by 6 bases, leaving 10 bases between them. Germline values: CDR1 LNHDA, CDR2 SQIVND (reference sequence). This clonotype was detected once. Specimen: CD4+ T cells from PBMCs. The receptor's source is a human donor with multiple sclerosis. The gene calls are TRBV19 and TRBJ1-6; D might be TRBD1 (5 bases). The CDR3: CASKPGGNSPLHF. The CDR3 DNA follows: TGTGCCAGTAAACCGGGGGGTAATTCACCCCTCCACTTT.